The 10 T cell receptor beta chains below were found in one sample sequenced in a study of a mutant IDH1 vaccine in newly diagnosed glioma. Described time point: week 5, during vaccination. Every single dose of the vaccine, 300 ug of mutant IDH1 20-mer peptide, came with topical imiquimod. No antigens are known for them. Sequencing was performed with immunoSEQ multiplex PCR; in TCRdb, only in-frame clones are kept and a portion is missing. The data contain some 51,000 clones, around 80% of them singletons. Sequenced material: PBMCs, taken from a glioma patient whose treatment included an IDH1 peptide vaccine. Receptor source: a woman aged 40-49 years with glioma.

This chain connects TRBV6-1 to TRBJ1-1; 8 bases agree with TRBD1. V trimming: 7 bases; J trimming: 5 bases; junction bases outside the gene matches: 9. The CDR3 runs to 14 residues. The germline V gene encodes CDR1 MNHNS and CDR2 SASEGT. CDR3 loop: CASTLDRVVTEAFF. Written as DNA, the CDR3 is TGTGCCAGCACCCTGGACAGGGTGGTGACTGAAGCTTTCTTT.

The CDR3 protein is CASSPTPGQRTGYTF. The DNA of the CDR3 is TGTGCCAGCAGCCCTACCCCGGGACAACGGACGGGCTACACCTTC. V and J are TRBV5-6 and TRBJ1-2, with D maybe TRBD1 (6 bases). V dropped 4 bases and J dropped 8 bases, with 21 bases sitting between them. Germline V CDR1 and CDR2: SGHDT, YYEEEE. This CDR3 is 15 amino acids long.

The chain has TRBV7-2 and TRBJ2-3; 9 bases match TRBD2. From germline, CDR1 is SGHTA and CDR2 FQGNSA. Unmatched junction bases numbered 4, after V lost 8 bases and J lost 1 base. The length of the CDR3 is 14 residues. The CDR3 DNA is TGTGCCAGCTCGGAGCGGGGGGGCACAGATACGCAGTATTTT. Encoded protein: CASSERGGTDTQYF.

This clone was counted a few times. The J gene is TRBJ1-3, the V gene TRBV7-9; no clear D gene. V lost 10 bases and J 0 bases, leaving 10 bases between the germline ends. Germline V gene data show CDR1 as SEHNR and CDR2 as FQNEAQ (reference sequence). This CDR3 region has 13 residues. The CDR3 loop reads CAKGPNSGNTIYF. The CDR3 DNA sequence: TGTGCCAAAGGACCGAACTCTGGAAACACCATATATTTT.

This chain uses TRBV18 with TRBJ1-2, with TRBD1 identical over 8 bases. With 6 bases clipped from V and 7 bases from J, the junction kept 19 bases outside the gene matches. The germline CDR1 and CDR2 sequences are KGHSH and LQKENI. The CDR3 is made up of 17 amino acids. CDR3 sequence reads: CASSPNGKGQGGSGYTF. CDR3 nucleotide sequence: TGTGCCAGCTCCCCCAACGGAAAAGGACAGGGAGGCAGTGGCTACACCTTC.

This chain links TRBV25-1 with TRBJ2-7, with 8 bases that match TRBD1. Germline V gives CDR1 MGHDK, CDR2 SYGVNS. This CDR3 spans 11 amino acids. CDR3 protein: CAAGTGYEQYF. Here the CDR3 DNA reads TGTGCTGCCGGGACAGGCTACGAGCAGTACTTC.

The chain uses TRBV6-6 and TRBJ2-3; TRBD2 matches 8 bases. Germline CDR1 MNHNY, CDR2 SVGAGI (reference sequence). J gave up 6 bases and V 2 bases, and 10 bases lay outside the gene matches. The length of the CDR3 is 16 residues. The CDR3 nucleotides read TGTGCCAGCAGTTACACGACTAGCGACCCGCGGGATACGCAGTATTTT. This codes for CASSYTTSDPRDTQYF.

This clone has only one observation. The J gene is TRBJ2-7, the V gene TRBV4-1; TRBD2 is a possible D gene (6 bases). Germline V gene lookup returns CDR1 MGHRA and CDR2 YSYEKL. The length of the CDR3 is 14 residues. Trimming removed 0 bases at V and 3 bases at J, with 9 bases between. This CDR3 is CASSQEGGSYEQYF. The CDR3, as DNA: TGCGCCAGCAGCCAAGAAGGAGGGAGCTACGAGCAGTACTTC.

This sequence joins TRBV7-9 and TRBJ1-2; tentative D call: TRBD1 (5 bases). From germline, CDR1 is SEHNR and CDR2 FQNEAQ (reference sequence). Trimming took off 5 bases at V and 8 bases at J, with 12 bases between the two ends. This CDR3 has 12 amino acids. CDR3: CASSPGGSGYTF. In nucleotides, the CDR3 is TGTGCCAGCAGCCCCGGGGGGTCAGGCTACACCTTC. The whole variable domain, filled in from reference TRBV7-9 and TRBJ1-2, reads DTGVSQNPRHKITKRGQNVTFRCDPISEHNRLYWYRQTLGQGPEFLTYFQNEAQLEKSRLLSDRFSAERPKGSFSTLEIQRTEQGDSAMYLCASSPGGSGYTFGSGTRLTVV.

The CDR3 protein is CASSLGQDTPLHF. The CDR3 region has the DNA TGTGCCAGCAGCTTAGGGCAGGACACACCCCTCCACTTT. The chain links TRBV7-9 to TRBJ1-6, with a weak D call TRBD1 (5 bases). The germline CDR1 and CDR2 sequences are SEHNR and FQNEAQ (reference sequence). This CDR3 is 13 amino acids long. Trimming took 1 base from V and 11 from J, leaving 9 bases between them.